This T cell receptor (beta chain) came from a study of T-cell memory formation after mild COVID-19. Overall study findings and caveats: Among CD4+ contracting clones, most were CM and EM, and CD8+ ones EMRA.

TCRdb reanalysed the 5' RACE reads using MiXCR and keeps one entry per CDR3 protein. The profile shows approximately 270,000 distinct CDR3 sequences, around 16% of them singletons. Germline CDR1 reads SGDLS; CDR2 reads YYNGEE. There are 15 residues in the CDR3. Trimming took 0 bases from V and 7 from J; bases not matched to a gene: 9. Remarks on this clonotype: The antigen remains unidentified.

Sequenced: PBMCs or a T cell subset sorted from them (not recorded which). This TCR was recovered from a man aged 18 to 35 who had mild COVID-19 (a few samples of this study predate the infection). Cell type and time point are not known. This sequence joins TRBV9 and TRBJ2-7; 8 nucleotides align to TRBD1. The CDR3 reads CASSVALAGGGEQYF. CDR3 in DNA: TGTGCCAGCAGCGTAGCTTTGGCAGGGGGCGGAGAGCAGTACTTC.